Included here is one T cell receptor (beta chain) sequence, with context. The sample belongs to a study of follicular helper T cells after annual influenza vaccination. Time point here: 2015-2016 season, pre-vaccination. This table comes from immunoSEQ multiplex PCR, and its TCRdb copy is limited to in-frame clones, with some not included. Counted here are approximately 5,100 clones, roughly 82% occurring once; the ten biggest clones make up roughly 0.7%. The CDR3 runs 16 residues. In germline, CDR1 is LNHNV, CDR2 YYDKDF (reference sequence). V shed 0 bases and J 4 bases; nucleotides not matched to a gene: 4.

The chain carries TRBV15 and TRBJ2-1; 9 positions agree with TRBD2. The sample in question was CXCR5- memory CD4+ T cells sorted from blood, obtained on the day of influenza vaccination. The receptor was derived from an adult who received the influenza vaccine. CDR3 nucleotide sequence: TGTGCCACCAGCAGAGACCGACTAGCGGATTACAATGAGCAGTTCTTC. It translates to CATSRDRLADYNEQFF.